This T cell receptor beta chain is drawn from a study of blood T cells in healthy people across ages. CDR3 length equals 14 residues. With V trimmed by 8 bases and J by 10 bases, 8 bases remained unmatched. The authors ran a second PCR of roughly 6 to 11 cycles using a sample-barcoded 5' primer and a J-beta primer mix. In TCRdb, the 5' RACE reads were re-called with MiXCR into one record per CDR3 protein. This repertoire shows nearly 1 million distinct CDR3 sequences, 51% found once; its top ten account for 20% to 25%. The V gene is TRBV12-3 or TRBV12-4, the J gene TRBJ1-4, with 12 positions matching TRBD1. The specimen sequenced was blood. The source of this sequence is a woman aged 60-70 years in good health. The CDR3, as DNA: TGTGCCAGCCTCGACCGGGACAGGGGGCGAAAACTGTTTTTT. It yields the protein CASLDRDRGRKLFF.